This entry describes one T cell receptor (beta chain). The sample holds many counts of this clonotype. There is no known antigen for this receptor. No per-base quality is available; no much larger clone lies one base away. The data belong to a study of human T cells and chemical hapten exposure (dated by TCRdb to the early 2020s). About the full investigation: The libraries were sequenced as a pool, and the TCR yield per sample differed mostly because of small variations in library volumes within the pool. In alopecia patients, the study followed how the peripheral blood TCR repertoire changed in vivo over primary and secondary sensitization to diphenylcyclopropenone (DPC), a hapten. Each blood RNA sample was used to sequence both TCR alpha and TCR beta chains. The full study reports these points: Repeated subsampling changed both the strength of the expansion versus patch-test correlation and the threshold at which that correlation became significant. The number of TCRs above 1 in 1000 frequency did not change with DPC sensitization; there was no evidence of global repertoire structure alterations.

Library prep was done by 5' RACE. The instrument given in TCRdb is Illumina MiSeq. During library preparation, unique molecular identifiers were attached to individual cDNA molecules so that TCRs could be counted in a quantitative, reproducible way. The study's processing was this. The median number of TCRs per sample was some 100,000, ranging from roughly 23,224 to 690,600. The Decombinator software suite was used to annotate the V, J and CDR3 of the TCR reads. Every sample was subsampled to the same number of TCRs (28,000) for the PS versus PT1 abundance plots. Expanded TCRs were defined as absent before sensitization and observed at least eight times at the 2-week time point. TCRdb trimmed public reads at Q25 via fastp, called clones via MiXCR and kept in-frame beta chains. CDR3 protein sequences are deduplicated, and each keeps its most common genes and DNA. The V and J calls reflect TCRdb's pipeline rather than the authors' work. Counted in this sample were approximately 80,000 distinct CDR3 sequences; approximately 16% of them appeared once. The ten largest account for around 6.8% of the sample.

As encoded in the germline V gene, CDR1 is MDHEN while CDR2 is SYDVKM. CDR3 length: 15 amino acids, cysteine to phenylalanine. Left in the record is the CDR3 DNA by itself, 45 bases read in frame from the first base. Clipping removes 7 bases from V and 0 bases from J, with 5 as the unmatched junction base count. Unfractionated whole blood was collected in Tempus Blood RNA tubes, and total RNA was extracted from that blood. Five healthy volunteers acted as controls for TCR sequencing and had blood drawn at day 0, 2 weeks and 6 weeks. Recombination joined TRBV28 with TRBJ2-3; TRBD1 agrees with 9 junctional bases. This TCR was recovered from a female donor in good health. The DNA sequence is given as TGTGCCAGCAACCTACAGGGGGCTAGCACAGATACGCAGTATTTT. It is translated as CASNLQGASTDTQYF.